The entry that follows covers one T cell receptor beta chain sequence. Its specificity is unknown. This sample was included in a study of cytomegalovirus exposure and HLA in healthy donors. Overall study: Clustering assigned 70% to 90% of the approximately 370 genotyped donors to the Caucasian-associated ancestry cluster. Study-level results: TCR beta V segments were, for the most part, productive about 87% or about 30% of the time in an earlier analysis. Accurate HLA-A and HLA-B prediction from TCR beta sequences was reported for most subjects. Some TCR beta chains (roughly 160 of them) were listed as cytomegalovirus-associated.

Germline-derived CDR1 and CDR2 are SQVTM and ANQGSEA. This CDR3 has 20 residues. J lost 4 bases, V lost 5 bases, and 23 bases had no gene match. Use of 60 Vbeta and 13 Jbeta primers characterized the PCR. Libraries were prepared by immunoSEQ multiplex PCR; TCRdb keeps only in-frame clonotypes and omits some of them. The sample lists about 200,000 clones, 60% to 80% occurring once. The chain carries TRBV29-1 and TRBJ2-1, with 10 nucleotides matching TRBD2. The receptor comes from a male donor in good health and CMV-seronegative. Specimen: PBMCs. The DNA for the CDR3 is TGCAGCGTTCCCCTGGGACAGTTACTAGCGGGAAACCCAGCTTACAATGAGCAGTTCTTC. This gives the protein CSVPLGQLLAGNPAYNEQFF.